Below are 16 T cell receptor beta chains sequenced from a single sample in a study of T cells in Graves' hyperthyroidism and ophthalmopathy (dated by TCRdb to the late 2010s). Libraries came from multiplex PCR. For sequencing, an Illumina HiSeq 2000 was employed. The TCR beta CDR3 regions were amplified from RNA transcripts. A first-round RT-PCR of the TCR CDR3 used the HTBI primer set with the Qiagen OneStep RT-PCR kit. TCRdb trimmed public reads at Q25 via fastp, called clones via MiXCR and kept in-frame beta chains. One record per CDR3 amino acid sequence lists the most common genes and DNA. In this sample the table shows approximately 400,000 distinct CDR3 sequences, about 20% of which occur a single time. The ten top clones hold about 3.7% of the sample. Input material: blood. The receptors originated from a woman younger than 35 with Graves' hyperthyroidism.

This clonotype was seen ten or more times. V gene TRBV11-2 combines with J gene TRBJ2-5; 15 bases agree with TRBD2. With 6 bases clipped from V and 6 bases from J, the junction kept 17 bases outside the gene matches. Looked up from germline, CDR1 is SGHAT and CDR2 is FQNNGV. The CDR3 totals 19 residues. In DNA form, the CDR3 reads TGTGCCAGCAGAAAGTTATGGACTAGCGGGGGGGCAAGGGACAAGACCCAGTACTTC. It specifies CASRKLWTSGGARDKTQYF.

The rearrangement joins TRBV6-1 to TRBJ1-5, with D uncertain. Trimming pared 8 bases from V and 0 bases from J, leaving 11 bases between. The CDR3 extends over 14 amino acids. The germline V gene encodes CDR1 MNHNS and CDR2 SASEGT. The CDR3 nucleotides are TGTGCCAGCTTAAAATCGAGTAGCAATCAGCCCCAGCATTTT. It is translated as CASLKSSSNQPQHF.

This sequence joins TRBV7-2 and TRBJ2-5; 7 bases line up with TRBD2. Germline V gene sequence: CDR1 SGHTA, CDR2 FQGNSA. The CDR3 has 15 residues. Unmatched junction bases numbered 7, after V lost 5 bases and J lost 1 base. The CDR3 DNA reads TGTGCCAGCAGCCAAGCGGGGACCCCCCAAGAGACCCAGTACTTC. Amino acids: CASSQAGTPQETQYF. The whole variable domain, filled in from reference TRBV7-2 and TRBJ2-5, reads GAGVSQSPSNKVTEKGKDVELRCDPISGHTALYWYRQSLGQGLEFLIYFQGNSAPDKSGLPSDRFSAERTGGSVSTLTIQRTQQEDSAVYLCASSQAGTPQETQYFGPGTRLLVL.

Regarding this clonotype: Because it lacks the conserved phenylalanine or tryptophan at the end, this CDR3 is likely a read error. CDR3 in DNA: TGCAGCGTTGATTATCGTCCAGGGCGGAACACTGAAGCTTTCTAT. Protein product: CSVDYRPGRNTEAFY. V usage is TRBV29-1 and J usage is TRBJ1-1; TRBD1 is a possible D gene (5 bases). Trimming shortened V by 3 bases and J by 1 base, and 15 bases separated the two germline ends. CDR1 is SQVTM, CDR2 ANQGSEA, per germline. This CDR3 comprises 15 residues.

This clonotype was counted at least ten times. The chain employs TRBV2 and TRBJ1-1; no definite D call. The V and J ends lost 8 bases and 0 bases respectively, with 7 bases between them. The V gene's germline CDR1 is SNHLY and CDR2 FYNNEI. CDR3 size: 12 residues. The CDR3 loop reads CASRRVNTEAFF. The CDR3 DNA reads as TGTGCCAGCCGAAGGGTGAACACTGAAGCTTTCTTT.

This clonotype was counted ten times or more. V usage is TRBV6-5 and J usage is TRBJ1-2; the match to TRBD1 covers 9 bases. The length of the CDR3 is 15 residues. Germline V gene sequence: CDR1 MNHEY, CDR2 SVGAGI. Trimming took 7 bases from V and 2 from J; bases not matched to a gene: 8. This CDR3 is CASTLGQGRNYGYTF. Written as DNA, the CDR3 is TGTGCCAGCACCCTAGGACAGGGGCGGAACTATGGCTACACCTTC.

The chain has TRBV28 and TRBJ2-5, with D maybe TRBD2 (5 bases). Germline CDR1 reads MDHEN; CDR2 reads SYDVKM. The CDR3 totals 14 residues. The germline V and J ends were trimmed by 6 bases and 4 bases, with 15 bases remaining between them. As DNA, the CDR3 is TGTGCCAGCAGCATGGCCGGGGATCGAGAGACCCAGTACTTC. Translating it yields CASSMAGDRETQYF.

This rearrangement joins TRBV29-1 to TRBJ2-5; D not resolved. The V gene's germline CDR1 is SQVTM and CDR2 ANQGSEA. V was cut by 4 bases and J by 1 base, with 7 bases left in between. This CDR3 comprises 12 residues. The DNA of the CDR3 is TGCAGCGTTGGGCCAGGCCAAGAGACCCAGTACTTC. Its protein is CSVGPGQETQYF. Full variable domain (missing parts from reference TRBV29-1 and TRBJ2-5): SAVISQKPSRDICQRGTSLTIQCQVDSQVTMMFWYRQQPGQSLTLIATANQGSEATYESGFVIDKFPISRPNLTFSTLTVSNMSPEDSSIYLCSVGPGQETQYFGPGTRLLVL.

The chain combines TRBV2 with TRBJ2-7; 12 positions agree with TRBD2. The J call may be incorrect, as the DNA end agrees better with TRBJ2-1. The germline V gene encodes CDR1 SNHLY and CDR2 FYNNEI. The CDR3 has 15 amino acids. The CDR3 spells CASTLAGGLVEEQFF. The CDR3 nucleotides read TGTGCCAGCACCCTAGCGGGGGGGCTTGTGGAGGAGCAGTTCTTC.

This clonotype was seen repeatedly, ten times or more. This chain connects TRBV20-1 to TRBJ2-5; D gene ambiguous. The CDR3 runs to 13 residues. CDR1 and CDR2 from the germline V gene are DFQATT and SNEGSKA (reference sequence). Trimming removed 6 bases at V and 1 base at J, with 12 bases between. In DNA form, the CDR3 reads TGCAGTGCCCCCGTTGGGTTCCAAGAGACCCAGTACTTC. Encoded protein: CSAPVGFQETQYF.

This clonotype was recorded many times. This rearrangement joins TRBV20-1 to TRBJ1-3; D ambiguous. The length of the CDR3 is 13 residues. The V gene's germline CDR1 is DFQATT and CDR2 SNEGSKA (reference sequence). Trimming removed 3 bases from V and 0 bases from J, with 6 bases in between. The chain's CDR3 is CSARGYSGNTIYF. In DNA, the CDR3 is TGCAGTGCTAGGGGCTACTCTGGAAACACCATATATTTT.

This clonotype was found many times. CDR3 amino acids: CASSEGQGETEAFF. The CDR3 DNA is TGTGCCAGCAGTGAGGGGCAGGGGGAGACTGAAGCTTTCTTT. The chain uses TRBV6-1 and TRBJ1-1, with 7 bases lining up with TRBD1. CDR1 is MNHNS and CDR2 is SASEGT in the germline V gene. The CDR3 is 14 residues long. Trimming at V came to 3 bases and at J to 5 bases, leaving 6 bases not matched to a gene.

The sample holds many counts of this clonotype. The chain joins TRBV11-1 to TRBJ2-7; D possibly matches TRBD1 or TRBD2 (5 bases each). Per the germline V gene, CDR1 is SGHAT and CDR2 is FQDESV (reference sequence). The CDR3 consists of 17 residues. Trimming left V 0 bases short and J 0 bases short, with 15 bases between. CDR3 protein: CASSLAGVTTDSYEQYF. In nucleotides, the CDR3 is TGTGCCAGCAGCTTAGCGGGGGTCACGACCGACTCCTACGAGCAGTACTTC.

The sample holds many counts of this clonotype. The V gene is TRBV6-7, the J gene TRBJ1-5; a weak D match, TRBD1 (5 bases). TRBV6-7 is flagged as an ORF with uncertain function. CDR3 size: 14 residues. V was pared by 8 bases and J by 4 bases, with 15 bases between. The DNA of the CDR3 is TGTGCCAGCGACGGGGGAGGGTTTAATCAGCCCCAGCATTTT. Translated, it gives CASDGGGFNQPQHF.

This clonotype was observed many times. V and J are TRBV10-3 and TRBJ1-3; D gene ambiguous. Trimming removed 0 bases from V and 2 bases from J, with 14 bases in between. This CDR3 contains 17 residues. Germline V gene data show CDR1 as ENHRY and CDR2 as SYGVKD. The CDR3 nucleotides read TGTGCCATCAGTGAGTCGAAGGGAGACATGCCTGGAAACACCATATATTTT. Translating gives CAISESKGDMPGNTIYF.

This clonotype was detected many times. This rearrangement joins TRBV5-1 to TRBJ2-7; 12 nucleotides agree with TRBD1. Germline-derived CDR1 and CDR2 are SGHRS and YFSETQ. This CDR3 has 21 residues. V was clipped by 4 bases and J by 3 bases; unmatched bases: 23. CDR3 loop: CASSRDTRRGTGGVRRYEQYF. CDR3 sequence (DNA): TGCGCCAGCAGCCGAGATACAAGACGCGGGACAGGGGGCGTAAGGCGCTACGAGCAGTACTTC.